The clone carrying this T cell receptor (beta chain) was seen a handful of times. As yet, its antigen is unknown. The source of the sample is a study of blood T cells in healthy people across ages. In each sample, at least 6.5 million PBMCs were isolated. With each sample, at least 5 micrograms of total RNA were extracted. Study conclusions and caveats: The recorded TCR beta diversity per million T cells decreased in a roughly linear manner with age.

A second PCR, run for about 6 to 11 cycles, used a sample-barcoded 5' primer plus a J-beta primer mix. TCRdb re-called the 5' RACE reads through MiXCR, storing one row per CDR3 protein. Of 1.6 million or so distinct CDR3 sequences in the sample, about 32% are singletons; the top ten hold 10% to 12%. Specimen: blood. The clonotype originates from a woman in her twenties or thirties in good health.

CDR3 residues: CASSLRYGGVEETQYF. CDR3 sequence (DNA): TGTGCCAGCAGCTTACGTTATGGTGGGGTGGAAGAGACCCAGTACTTC. V and J are TRBV7-9 and TRBJ2-5; D gene uncertain. The CDR3 has 16 amino acids. Looked up from germline, CDR1 is SEHNR and CDR2 is FQNEAQ (reference sequence). V was clipped by 2 bases and J by 3 bases, with 16 bases between them.